This TCR beta chain comes out of a study of CD4+ T cells in melanoma. Whole-study findings and limits: A reported correlation linked neoantigen-specific CD4+ T cells to CD8+, macrophage and B cell function. Reportedly, melanoma neoantigen-specific CD4+ T cells showed varied differentiation states.

Trimming took 8 bases from V and 3 from J, leaving 7 bases between them. The CDR3 consists of 11 residues. Germline lookup yields CDR1 MNHEY and CDR2 SVGAGI. About this clone itself: Its specificity is unknown.

The table came from immunoSEQ multiplex PCR; TCRdb's copy has only in-frame clones and leaves some out. Of fewer than 55,000 clones in the sample, 89% are singletons; the top ten hold 10% to 15%. Sequenced sample: peripheral blood. This receptor was obtained from a human donor with melanoma. The rearrangement links TRBV6-5 to TRBJ1-2, with D possibly being TRBD1 (5 bases). In DNA, the CDR3 is TGTGCCAGCGGGGACGACTATGGCTACACCTTC. This gives the protein CASGDDYGYTF.